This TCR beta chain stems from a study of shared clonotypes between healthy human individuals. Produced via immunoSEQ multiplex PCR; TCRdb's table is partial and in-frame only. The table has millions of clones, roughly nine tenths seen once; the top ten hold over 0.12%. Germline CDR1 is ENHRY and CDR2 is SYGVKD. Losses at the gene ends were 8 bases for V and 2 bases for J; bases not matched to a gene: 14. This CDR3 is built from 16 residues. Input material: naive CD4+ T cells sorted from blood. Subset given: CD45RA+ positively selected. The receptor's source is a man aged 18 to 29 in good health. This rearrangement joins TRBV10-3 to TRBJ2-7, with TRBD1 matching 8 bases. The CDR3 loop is CAIGGQGAKNTYEQYF. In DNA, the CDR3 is TGTGCCATCGGTGGGCAGGGGGCCAAAAACACCTACGAGCAGTACTTC.